These T cell receptor beta chains were read from a single sample in a study of T cells in Graves' hyperthyroidism and ophthalmopathy. TCRdb itself ran the multiplex PCR reads through MiXCR, one entry per CDR3 protein. Found here are a few hundred thousand distinct CDR3 sequences, approximately 14% of them singletons; the top ten hold 25% to 35%. The sample was blood. These receptor sequences come from a woman younger than 35 with Graves' hyperthyroidism that later progressed to Graves' ophthalmopathy. The CDR3 runs from the conserved cysteine through the conserved F or W. A D gene is named only where the DNA matches it firmly. Some rows have no size entry. The others give once, few or many, or a class for an expanded clone.

V gene	D gene	clone size	J gene	CDR3 DNA	CDR3 protein
TRBV20-1	NA	many	TRBJ2-7	TGCAGTGCTAGGTATTTGGAGGGGGGGAACTACGAGCAGTACTTC	CSARYLEGGNYEQYF
TRBV7-2	NA	many	TRBJ1-5	TGTGCCAGCAGCTTAGTTCCGGGGGCTGGTCAGCCCCAGCATTTT	CASSLVPGAGQPQHF
TRBV6-1	NA	NA	TRBJ2-2	TGTGCCAGCAGTTGGGGGAGGGGGTTGACCGGGGAGCTGTTTTTT	CASSWGRGLTGELFF
TRBV7-8	TRBD2	many	TRBJ2-1	TGTGCCAGCAGCTTAGGGACTAGCGGGAGTGTCGATGAGCAGTTCTTC	CASSLGTSGSVDEQFF
TRBV11-2	TRBD1	NA	TRBJ2-1	TGTGCCAGCAGCCTATCGACAGGGGGGGAGACCCAGTTCTTC	CASSLSTGGETQFF
TRBV28	TRBD1	NA	TRBJ1-5	TGTGCCAGCAGGACTGACAGGGTAGATCAGCCCCAGCATTTT	CASRTDRVDQPQHF
TRBV6-1	TRBD2	many	TRBJ2-7	TGTGCCAGCAGTGGAATAGCGGGAGGATCTCCCGAGTACTCCTACGAGCAGTACTTC	CASSGIAGGSPEYSYEQYF
TRBV15	NA	many	TRBJ2-6	TGTGCCACCAGCAGAGGTGTGGATTCAGAGGTACCCTCTGGGGCCAACGTCCTGACTTTC	CATSRGVDSEVPSGANVLTF
TRBV9	NA	few	TRBJ2-5	TGTGCCAGCAGCGTAGGAGGCAGTATTTCCCAAGAGACCCAGTACTTC	CASSVGGSISQETQYF
TRBV7-6	TRBD1	NA	TRBJ2-5	TGTGCTAGCAGCACAGGGACAGCGGTGCAAGAGACCCAGTACTTC	CASSTGTAVQETQYF
TRBV7-9	TRBD2	NA	TRBJ2-4	TGTGCCAGCAGCTTAATGGGGAGGGCGGATAAAAACATTCAGTACTTC	CASSLMGRADKNIQYF
TRBV18	NA	many	TRBJ2-2	TGTGCCAGCTCACCACCGTACACCGGGGAGCTGTTTTTT	CASSPPYTGELFF
TRBV7-9	NA	NA	TRBJ1-6	TGTGCCAGCAGCTTAATGACGGCTAATTCACCCCTCCACTTT	CASSLMTANSPLHF
TRBV7-9	TRBD2	many	TRBJ2-5	TGTGCCAGCAGGACCGTTAGCGGGAGTATGCGAGAGACCCAGTACTTC	CASRTVSGSMRETQYF
TRBV5-8	TRBD1	many	TRBJ2-5	TGTGCCAGCAGCTTTAGGGGGCAATGGGAGACCCAGTACTTC	CASSFRGQWETQYF
TRBV24-1	TRBD2	few	TRBJ2-3	TGTGCCACCAGTGATCCAGGACTAGCCGCAGATACGCAGTATTTT	CATSDPGLAADTQYF
TRBV5-1	NA	many	TRBJ2-1	TGCGCCAGCAGCTTGGCTCCTAGCCAAGGGAGCAATGAGCAGTTCTTC	CASSLAPSQGSNEQFF
TRBV27	TRBD2	many	TRBJ2-3	TGTGCCAGCAGCCCCTTGGGAGGGCGGGCCGCAGATACGCAGTATTTT	CASSPLGGRAADTQYF
TRBV20-1	TRBD1	few	TRBJ1-3	TGCAGTGCTAGCGGGACAGGGATAGGCTCTGGAAACACCATATATTTT	CSASGTGIGSGNTIYF
TRBV29-1	TRBD2	NA	TRBJ2-7	TGCAGCGTCGAGACTAGCGGGAGGTCCTACGAGCAGTACTTC	CSVETSGRSYEQYF
TRBV9	NA	few	TRBJ2-1	TGTGCCAGCAGCGTAGGCCCAGGGGCGGCCCTTGAGCAGTTCTTC	CASSVGPGAALEQFF
TRBV18	TRBD1	few	TRBJ1-6	TGTGCCAGCTCACTGTTTGGGACAGGGGTGGACTCACCCCTCCACTTT	CASSLFGTGVDSPLHF
TRBV6-2/TRBV6-3	NA	many	TRBJ2-7	TGTGCCAGCAGCTTCCGGCCTCCCTTGCTCGAGCAGTACTTC	CASSFRPPLLEQYF
TRBV3-1	TRBD2	many	TRBJ2-7	TGTGCCAGCGTTGGCGGGAGGGCGGGGGAGCAGTACTTC	CASVGGRAGEQYF
TRBV28	TRBD1	many	TRBJ2-2	TGTGCCAGCAGTTCTCCGCCCGGCACAGGGGTTGTCACCGGGGAGCTGTTTTTT	CASSSPPGTGVVTGELFF
TRBV7-2	TRBD1	few	TRBJ1-2	TGTGCCAGCAGCTTGGCCAGGACAGGATACTATGGCTACACCTTC	CASSLARTGYYGYTF